A single sample is the source of the 9 T cell receptor beta chains below, sequenced in a study of blood T cell repertoires in COVID-19. The protocol was immunoSEQ multiplex PCR, while the TCRdb copy is restricted to in-frame clones and leaves out a portion. The sample includes 100,000 to 140,000 clones, about three quarters of them seen just once. Sequencing was performed on peripheral blood. The receptors stem from a man in his sixties or seventies with acute or convalescent COVID-19.

The chain combines TRBV7-6 with TRBJ2-6; D possibly corresponds to TRBD1 (5 bases). Per germline, CDR1 SGHVS and CDR2 FNYEAQ. The V and J ends lost 0 bases and 0 bases respectively, with 9 bases between them. The CDR3 has 17 amino acids. Here the CDR3 reads CASSLAQGSSGANVLTF. In DNA form, the CDR3 reads TGTGCCAGCAGCTTAGCCCAGGGTAGCTCTGGGGCCAACGTCCTGACTTTC.

The V call is TRBV4-3, the J call TRBJ1-4; 7 bases match TRBD1. Germline V lookup: CDR1 LGHNA, CDR2 YSLEER. The CDR3 consists of 16 residues. Trimming took 1 base from V and 5 from J; bases not matched to a gene: 7. CDR3 bases: TGCGCCAGCAGCCAAGGGACTGGCAGGGGGAATGAAAAACTGTTTTTT. It specifies CASSQGTGRGNEKLFF.

The J gene is TRBJ1-1, the V gene TRBV7-8, with TRBD1 matching over 9 bases. The CDR3 sequence is 16 residues long. Germline loops: CDR1 SGHVS, CDR2 FQNEAQ. Trimming took 5 bases from V and 4 from J; bases not matched to a gene: 11. For the CDR3, the DNA is TGTGCCAGCAGCCCGGGACAGGGTGGCCTAATCACTGAAGCTTTCTTT. Amino acids: CASSPGQGGLITEAFF.

V is TRBV3-1 (or the pseudogene TRBV3-2) and J is TRBJ1-1; D is undetermined. The ends were cut back, 0 bases at V and 2 bases at J, with 7 bases in the middle. The CDR3 is 14 amino acids. Germline V CDR1 and CDR2: LGHDT, YNNKEL (reference sequence). The CDR3 loop is CASSQEVLNTEAFF. DNA of the CDR3: TGTGCCAGCAGCCAAGAAGTACTAAACACTGAAGCTTTCTTT.

The J gene is TRBJ1-1, the V gene TRBV5-1, with 8 bases that match TRBD1. Trimming cost V 1 base and J 3 bases; bases outside gene matches: 5. The CDR3 contains 15 residues. Germline V gene data show CDR1 as SGHRS and CDR2 as YFSETQ. The DNA for the CDR3 is TGCGCCAGCAGCTTGCAAGGCAGGGGGCACACTGAAGCTTTCTTT. Protein sequence: CASSLQGRGHTEAFF.

The chain joins TRBV5-6 to TRBJ1-6; possibly TRBD1 for D (6 bases). CDR3 length: 15 residues. CDR1 and CDR2 (germline): SGHDT, YYEEEE. V dropped 2 bases and J dropped 7 bases, with 13 bases sitting between them. The CDR3 DNA reads TGTGCCAGCAGCTTAGGCGGGGGGCGAAATTCACCCCTCCACTTT. Protein: CASSLGGGRNSPLHF. The entire variable domain, with the rest obtained from reference TRBV5-6 and TRBJ1-6, is as follows: DAGVTQSPTHLIKTRGQQVTLRCSPKSGHDTVSWYQQALGQGPQFIFQYYEEEERQRGNFPDRFSGHQFPNYSSELNVNALLLGDSALYLCASSLGGGRNSPLHFGNGTRLTVT.

The chain couples TRBV19 to TRBJ1-1; D might be TRBD1 (5 bases). This CDR3 is 14 amino acids long. Germline V gives CDR1 LNHDA, CDR2 SQIVND (reference sequence). V lost 3 bases and J 0 bases, leaving 8 bases between the germline ends. In DNA, the CDR3 is TGTGCCAGTAGTATGCAGGGTATGAACACTGAAGCTTTCTTT. It yields the protein CASSMQGMNTEAFF.

This chain links TRBV7-8 with TRBJ1-3; D may be TRBD1 (6 bases). The CDR3 spans 19 residues. Between the trimmed V and J ends, which lost 2 bases and 0 bases, there was a span of 20 bases. In germline, CDR1 is SGHVS, CDR2 FQNEAQ. The CDR3 DNA reads as TGTGCCAGCAGCTTAACGCTTCTTCAGGGGACCACCTCTGGAAACACCATATATTTT. Translating gives CASSLTLLQGTTSGNTIYF.

The V gene is TRBV5-5, the J gene TRBJ2-2, with 12 bases lining up with TRBD1. The CDR3 extends over 16 amino acids. The germline CDR1 and CDR2 sequences are SGHKS and YYEKEE (reference sequence). J gave up 4 bases and V 3 bases, and 4 bases lay outside the gene matches. The CDR3 spells CASSWDRGLGTGELFF. The CDR3 region has the DNA TGTGCCAGCAGCTGGGACAGGGGGCTAGGCACCGGGGAGCTGTTTTTT.